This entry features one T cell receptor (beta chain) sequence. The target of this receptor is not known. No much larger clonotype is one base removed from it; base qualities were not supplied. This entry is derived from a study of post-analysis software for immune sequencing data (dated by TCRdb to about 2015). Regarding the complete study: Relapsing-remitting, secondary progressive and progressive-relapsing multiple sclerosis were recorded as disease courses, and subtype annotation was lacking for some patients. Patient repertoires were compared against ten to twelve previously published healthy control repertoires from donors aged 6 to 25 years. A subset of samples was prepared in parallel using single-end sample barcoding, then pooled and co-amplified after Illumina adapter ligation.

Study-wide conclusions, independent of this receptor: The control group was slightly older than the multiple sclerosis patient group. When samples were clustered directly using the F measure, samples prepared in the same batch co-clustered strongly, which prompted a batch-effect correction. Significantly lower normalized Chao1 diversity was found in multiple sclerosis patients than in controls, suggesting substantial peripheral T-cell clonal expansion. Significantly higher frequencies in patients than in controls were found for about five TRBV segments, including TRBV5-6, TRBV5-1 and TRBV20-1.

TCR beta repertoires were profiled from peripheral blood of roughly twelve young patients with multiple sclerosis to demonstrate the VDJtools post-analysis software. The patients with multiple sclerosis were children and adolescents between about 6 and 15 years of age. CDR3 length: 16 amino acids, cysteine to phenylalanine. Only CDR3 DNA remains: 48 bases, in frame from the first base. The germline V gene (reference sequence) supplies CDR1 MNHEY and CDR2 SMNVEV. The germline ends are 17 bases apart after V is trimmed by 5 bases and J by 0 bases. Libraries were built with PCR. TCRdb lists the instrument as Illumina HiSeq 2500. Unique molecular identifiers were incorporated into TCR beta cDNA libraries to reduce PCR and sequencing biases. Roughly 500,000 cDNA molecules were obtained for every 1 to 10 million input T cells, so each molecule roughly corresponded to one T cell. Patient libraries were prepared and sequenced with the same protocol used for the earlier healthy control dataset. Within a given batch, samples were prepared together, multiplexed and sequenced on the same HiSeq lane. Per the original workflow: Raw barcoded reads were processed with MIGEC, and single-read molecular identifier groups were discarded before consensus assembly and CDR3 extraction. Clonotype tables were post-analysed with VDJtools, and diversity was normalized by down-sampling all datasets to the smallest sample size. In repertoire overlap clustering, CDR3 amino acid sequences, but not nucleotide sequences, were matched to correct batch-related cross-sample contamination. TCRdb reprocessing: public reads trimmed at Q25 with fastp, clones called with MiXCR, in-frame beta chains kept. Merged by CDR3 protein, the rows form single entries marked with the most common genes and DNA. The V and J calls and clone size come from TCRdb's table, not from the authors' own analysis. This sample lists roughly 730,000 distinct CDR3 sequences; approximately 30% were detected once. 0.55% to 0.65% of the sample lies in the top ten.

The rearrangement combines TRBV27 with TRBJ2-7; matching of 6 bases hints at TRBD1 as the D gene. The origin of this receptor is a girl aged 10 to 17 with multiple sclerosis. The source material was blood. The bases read TGTGCCAGCAGTACATCATTGAGGGGGAACTCCTACGAGCAGTACTTC. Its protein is CASSTSLRGNSYEQYF.